The 21 T cell receptor beta chains in this list originate from one sample, sequenced in a study of cytomegalovirus exposure and HLA in healthy donors. Vbeta (60) and Jbeta (13) primers were used in the PCR. Clones were sequenced by immunoSEQ multiplex PCR, and TCRdb holds only the in-frame ones, with some missing. The sample lists more than 150,000 clones, about 72% seen once, with about 1.5% in the top ten. What was sequenced was PBMCs. The receptors come from a male donor in good health and CMV-seronegative.

The rearrangement links TRBV11-3 to TRBJ2-3, with D perhaps TRBD2 (6 bases). This CDR3 is 15 amino acids long. The germline V gene encodes CDR1 SGHNT and CDR2 YENEEA. The germline V and J ends were trimmed by 4 bases and 5 bases, with 16 bases remaining between them. CDR3 protein: CASSSSGGVGDTQYF. CDR3 DNA sequence: TGTGCCAGCAGCTCCTCAGGAGGGGTGGGAGATACGCAGTATTTT.

The gene calls are TRBV28 and TRBJ2-5, with 7 bases fitting TRBD1. There are 14 residues in the CDR3. Trimming at V came to 4 bases and at J to 6 bases, leaving 8 bases not matched to a gene. Germline CDR1 reads MDHEN; CDR2 reads SYDVKM. The CDR3 coding sequence is TGTGCCAGCAGTTCCTACAGGGGTGGACAGACCCAGTACTTC. This encodes CASSSYRGGQTQYF. The whole variable domain, filled in from reference TRBV28 and TRBJ2-5, reads DVKVTQSSRYLVKRTGEKVFLECVQDMDHENMFWYRQDPGLGLRLIYFSYDVKMKEKGDIPEGYSVSREKKERFSLILESASTNQTSMYLCASSSYRGGQTQYFGPGTRLLVL.

The CDR3 region is CATSRGGGAEHTDTQYF. In nucleotides, the CDR3 is TGTGCCACCAGCAGAGGAGGGGGAGCGGAGCACACAGATACGCAGTATTTT. The J gene is TRBJ2-3, the V gene TRBV15; D is perhaps TRBD1 (6 bases). V shed 1 base and J shed 2 bases, with 16 bases lying between them. Germline CDR1 is LNHNV and CDR2 is YYDKDF (reference sequence). The CDR3 length is 17 residues.

V and J are TRBV6-5 and TRBJ2-1; tentative D call: TRBD2 (5 bases). Germline CDR1 reads MNHEY; CDR2 reads SVGAGI. The V end was cut by 8 bases, the J end by 1 base, with 12 bases between. The CDR3 runs 14 residues. CDR3 DNA sequence: TGTGCCAGCGGTCGGAGGAGGTCCTACAATGAGCAGTTCTTC. This translates into CASGRRRSYNEQFF.

The rearrangement joins TRBV6-5 to TRBJ2-1; possible D gene TRBD2, 6 bases. The germline gives CDR1 MNHEY, CDR2 SVGAGI. This CDR3 contains 14 residues. V was cut by 7 bases and J by 0 bases, with 10 bases left in between. In DNA, the CDR3 is TGTGCCAGCACCTACGGGAGCTCCTACAATGAGCAGTTCTTC. Its translation is CASTYGSSYNEQFF.

This sequence joins TRBV4-3 and TRBJ1-2; 7 bases are a match to TRBD1. The CDR3 sequence is 13 residues long. CDR1 LGHNA and CDR2 YSLEER come from the germline V gene. V was clipped by 5 bases and J by 3 bases; unmatched bases: 3. CDR3 loop: CASSFQGDYGYTF. The CDR3 DNA is TGCGCCAGCAGCTTCCAGGGGGACTATGGCTACACCTTC.

The J gene is TRBJ2-5, the V gene TRBV5-6; TRBD2 might be the D (5 bases). CDR1 and CDR2 from the germline V gene are SGHDT and YYEEEE. V was clipped by 1 base and J by 5 bases, with 12 bases between them. The CDR3 contains 14 residues. The CDR3 reads CASSLSRGLETQYF. CDR3 coding DNA: TGTGCCAGCAGCTTGTCGAGAGGGTTGGAGACCCAGTACTTC.

V is TRBV7-9 and J is TRBJ1-4, with a weak D call TRBD1 (5 bases). Germline loops: CDR1 SEHNR, CDR2 FQNEAQ (reference sequence). Trimming shortened V by 10 bases and J by 0 bases, and 27 bases separated the two germline ends. This CDR3 contains 19 residues. The CDR3 here is CATPGKGLPPRATNEKLFF. CDR3 coding DNA: TGTGCCACCCCAGGGAAGGGGTTACCACCCCGCGCAACTAATGAAAAACTGTTTTTT.

This clone occurred once. The identical CDR3 is also encoded by other nucleotide sequences in the sample. The genes are TRBV5-4 and TRBJ1-2; 7 bases are a match to TRBD1. The CDR3 sequence is 14 residues long. CDR1 is SGHNT and CDR2 is YYREEE in the germline V gene (reference sequence). The ends lost 9 bases at V and 4 bases at J; junction bases unmatched: 12. Written as DNA, the CDR3 is TGTGCCACCGCAACAGGGGCCGTTTCCTATGGCTACACCTTC. Translation: CATATGAVSYGYTF.

The chain employs TRBV19 and TRBJ1-5, with TRBD1 matching over 10 bases. V gave up 11 bases and J gave up 2 bases; unmatched junction bases: 6. In germline, CDR1 is LNHDA, CDR2 SQIVND (reference sequence). CDR3 size: 14 residues. The CDR3 sequence: CASTGGLRNQPQHF. The CDR3 nucleotides are TGTGCCTCGACAGGGGGCTTGCGCAATCAGCCCCAGCATTTT.

This clone was found a few times. V usage is TRBV19 and J usage is TRBJ2-1, with a weak D call TRBD1 (5 bases). Germline-derived CDR1 and CDR2 are LNHDA and SQIVND (reference sequence). The CDR3 sequence is 13 residues long. V was clipped by 9 bases and J by 7 bases, with 16 bases between them. The CDR3 sequence is CASSGQVLNEQFF. The CDR3 DNA sequence: TGTGCCAGCTCAGGGCAGGTTTTGAATGAGCAGTTCTTC.

The chain couples TRBV5-1 to TRBJ1-2, with D uncertain. Trimming took off 0 bases at V and 6 bases at J, with 9 bases between the two ends. Germline V CDR1 and CDR2: SGHRS, YFSETQ. The CDR3 loop spans 13 amino acids. The CDR3 DNA reads as TGCGCCAGCAGCTTGGCCGCGGGTGATGGCTACACCTTC. It codes for CASSLAAGDGYTF.

CDR3 in amino acids: CASSQDSGGSYGYTF. CDR3 nucleotide sequence: TGCGCCAGCAGCCAAGATTCGGGAGGGTCCTATGGCTACACCTTC. The chain is built from TRBV4-3 and TRBJ1-2; D is uncertain. The V end was cut by 0 bases, the J end by 4 bases, with 12 bases between. This CDR3 is built from 15 residues. Germline V lookup: CDR1 LGHNA, CDR2 YSLEER.

As concerns this clone: The junction shows a germline mismatch at one end, possibly a read error. This chain joins TRBV28 and TRBJ2-6; 10 nucleotides align to TRBD1. CDR3 size: 14 residues. CDR1 is MDHEN and CDR2 is SYDVKM in the germline V gene. The CDR3 spells CASKGTGVTNGLTF. The CDR3 DNA reads TGTGCCAGCAAAGGGACAGGGGTGACCAACGGCCTGACTTTC.

This clone was seen only a few times. This chain connects TRBV4-2 to TRBJ1-2, with D maybe TRBD1 (5 bases). V shed 0 bases and J shed 6 bases, with 8 bases lying between them. The length of the CDR3 is 13 residues. CDR1 and CDR2 (germline): LGHNA, YNFKEQ. The CDR3 nucleotides read TGTGCCAGCAGCCAAGATGGGGGGAATGGCTACACCTTC. This encodes CASSQDGGNGYTF.

The chain recombines TRBV4-1 with TRBJ2-2; 10 nucleotides align to TRBD2. The germline gives CDR1 MGHRA, CDR2 YSYEKL. The CDR3 covers 16 residues. J was trimmed by 8 bases and V by 1 base; bases with no gene match: 7. CDR3 in DNA: TGCGCCAGCAGCCAAGGGCTAGCGGGAGTATTGGGGGAGCTGTTTTTT. Translated, it gives CASSQGLAGVLGELFF.

The chain combines TRBV19 with TRBJ2-7; 8 positions match TRBD1. The J segment lost 4 bases and the V segment lost 5 bases, leaving 7 bases of the junction unmatched. This CDR3 contains 14 residues. Germline assignment: CDR1 LNHDA and CDR2 SQIVND (reference sequence). The CDR3 DNA follows: TGTGCCAGTAGTCCGTCGGACAGGGTATACGAGCAGTACTTC. It yields the protein CASSPSDRVYEQYF.

This chain links TRBV28 with TRBJ2-5; a possible D gene is TRBD1 (7 bases). Germline V CDR1 and CDR2: MDHEN, SYDVKM. Trimming took 3 bases from V and 2 from J, leaving 13 bases between them. The CDR3 consists of 15 residues. This CDR3 reads CASSLEGAAQETQYF. CDR3 bases: TGTGCCAGCAGTTTGGAGGGGGCGGCTCAAGAGACCCAGTACTTC.

J is TRBJ2-1 and V is TRBV9; 11 bases agree with TRBD2. Trimming removed 4 bases from V and 3 bases from J; junction bases left unmatched: 6. This CDR3 is 16 amino acids long. Germline values: CDR1 SGDLS, CDR2 YYNGEE. CDR3 bases: TGTGCCAGCAGCTCCGGGACTAGCGGCCTCTACAATGAGCAGTTCTTC. This translates into CASSSGTSGLYNEQFF. Using reference TRBV9 and TRBJ2-1 for the parts outside the CDR3, the full variable domain is DSGVTQTPKHLITATGQRVTLRCSPRSGDLSVYWYQQSLDQGLQFLIQYYNGEERAKGNILERFSAQQFPDLHSELNLSSLELGDSALYFCASSSGTSGLYNEQFFGPGTRLTVL.

This clone has just one count. For the CDR3, the DNA is TGCGCCAGCAGCCAAGGCGCACTAGCCAGCACAGATACGCAGTATTTT. Translation gives CASSQGALASTDTQYF. The chain joins TRBV4-3 to TRBJ2-3, with D possibly TRBD2 on 6 matching bases. Germline-derived CDR1 and CDR2 are LGHNA and YSLEER. This CDR3 region has 16 residues. Trimming took off 1 base at V and 0 bases at J, with 11 bases between the two ends.

V and J are TRBV4-3 and TRBJ2-7; TRBD2 matches 14 bases. Germline V lookup: CDR1 LGHNA, CDR2 YSLEER. The CDR3 is 17 amino acids. V lost 4 bases and J lost 4; bases outside the gene matches: 9. CDR3 residues: CASSPGTSGRRQYEQYF. The CDR3 bases are TGCGCCAGCAGCCCTGGGACTAGCGGGAGAAGACAGTACGAGCAGTACTTC.